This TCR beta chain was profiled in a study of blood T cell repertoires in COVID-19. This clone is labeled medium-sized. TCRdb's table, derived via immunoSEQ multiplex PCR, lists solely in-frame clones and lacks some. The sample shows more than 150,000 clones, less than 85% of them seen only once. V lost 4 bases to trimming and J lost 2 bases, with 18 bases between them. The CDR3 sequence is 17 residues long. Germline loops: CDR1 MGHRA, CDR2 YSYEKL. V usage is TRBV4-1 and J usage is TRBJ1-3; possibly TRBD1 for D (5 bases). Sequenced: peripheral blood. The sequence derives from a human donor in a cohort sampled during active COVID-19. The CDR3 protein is CASSPSMGGAAGNTIYF. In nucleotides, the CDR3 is TGCGCCAGCAGCCCCTCGATGGGAGGGGCGGCTGGAAACACCATATATTTT.